Listed below are T cell receptor beta chains from one sample, sequenced in a study of blood T cell repertoires in COVID-19. Measured with immunoSEQ multiplex PCR; TCRdb has only the in-frame clones, and not every one. The sample consists of fewer than 40,000 clones, approximately 80% of them appearing once. The sample taken for sequencing was peripheral blood. Receptor source: a man aged 60 to 75 with active COVID-19. CDR3s leave out the opening cysteine and the closing phenylalanine or tryptophan.

v_call: TRBV6-6; cdr3_aa: ASSLGQGFYNSPLH
v_call: TRBV5-1; cdr3_aa: ASSVTGSQETQY
v_call: TRBV7-9; cdr3_aa: ASRPGQRDGNEQF
v_call: TRBV21-1; cdr3_aa: ASIIRGGARSGANVLT
v_call: TRBV10-2; cdr3_aa: ASRSLLPGHSTGELF
v_call: TRBV11-3; cdr3_aa: ASSSGQGGRNEQF
v_call: TRBV6-5; cdr3_aa: ASIRVNTEAF
v_call: TRBV5-6; cdr3_aa: ASSLTGTGGVGEKLF
v_call: TRBV28; cdr3_aa: ASTPPRGPLH
v_call: TRBV10-3; cdr3_aa: AISVEREDDTDTQY
v_call: TRBV14; cdr3_aa: ASSPGPVTEAF
v_call: TRBV28; cdr3_aa: ASNLRGTTDTQY
v_call: TRBV11-2; cdr3_aa: ASSLAGTLNTEAF
v_call: TRBV21-1; cdr3_aa: ASTKARGRFSEKLF
v_call: TRBV6-5; cdr3_aa: ASSYRTPSRYEQY
v_call: TRBV28; cdr3_aa: ASSSGQAWGSPLH
v_call: TRBV9; cdr3_aa: ASSAAWYSSGNTIY
v_call: TRBV6-1; cdr3_aa: ASSVTGAAGANVLT
v_call: TRBV11-2; cdr3_aa: ASSSGSYGYT
v_call: TRBV29-1; cdr3_aa: SARPPSAYEQY
v_call: TRBV4-3; cdr3_aa: ASSQDRAGGNEKLF
v_call: TRBV10-2; cdr3_aa: ASSDQGGNNSPLH
v_call: TRBV5-4; cdr3_aa: ASRSAGGYEQY
v_call: TRBV5-5; cdr3_aa: ASSPGQAGDGEQY
v_call: TRBV28; cdr3_aa: ASRDSFYGYT
v_call: TRBV7-2; cdr3_aa: ASSAGVAGGRLF
v_call: TRBV7-9; cdr3_aa: ASRQTTGTTEAF
v_call: TRBV11-3; cdr3_aa: ASSFSGGDTEAF
v_call: TRBV14; cdr3_aa: ASSQEFGVPDTQY
v_call: TRBV29-1; cdr3_aa: SVEALDTGELF
v_call: TRBV5-1; cdr3_aa: ASGRDSSYNEQF
v_call: TRBV11-2; cdr3_aa: ASSLVGTERGYT
v_call: TRBV28; cdr3_aa: ASSLELAGYEQY
v_call: TRBV7-3; cdr3_aa: ASSRTSGGADTQY
v_call: TRBV9; cdr3_aa: ASSGLGGSYEQY
v_call: TRBV9; cdr3_aa: ASSVESSLNEQF
v_call: TRBV9; cdr3_aa: ASSGGGRGPVPNVLT
v_call: TRBV27; cdr3_aa: ASSKLAGGKQETQY
v_call: TRBV30; cdr3_aa: AWLGQYNSPLH
v_call: TRBV5-4; cdr3_aa: ASSRDRGSDTQY
v_call: TRBV6-5; cdr3_aa: ASSYASGRYEQY
v_call: TRBV21-1; cdr3_aa: ASSKQWQPQH
v_call: TRBV2; cdr3_aa: ASTLSEGGYEQY
v_call: TRBV6-2/TRBV6-3; cdr3_aa: ASSHQGLAESTDTQY
v_call: TRBV5-1; cdr3_aa: ASSYGGGGAPGELF
v_call: TRBV6-5; cdr3_aa: ASSYSIGGVYGYT
v_call: TRBV13; cdr3_aa: ASSLGDSKANYGYT
v_call: TRBV7-2; cdr3_aa: ASSLGWTGSTDTQY
v_call: TRBV19; cdr3_aa: ASTFLTVRGFNQPQH
v_call: TRBV3-1/TRBV3-2; cdr3_aa: ASSQLAGGPGANVLT